Listed here are 26 T cell receptor beta chains from one sample, sequenced in a study of identical twins. TCRdb re-called the 5' RACE reads with MiXCR, one entry per CDR3 protein. This table has 450,000 or so distinct CDR3 sequences, 11% to 15% appearing once. Another study also made use of these data, one on yellow fever vaccine responses in identical twins.

The sequenced sample consisted of CD4+ T cells sorted from blood. These receptors originate from a woman aged 18-29 years in good health.

This clonotype was counted a few times. The rearrangement uses TRBV6-1 and TRBJ2-3; D is unresolved. This CDR3 comprises 14 residues. In germline, CDR1 is MNHNS, CDR2 SASEGT. Trimming shortened V by 4 bases and J by 0 bases, and 8 bases separated the two germline ends. The CDR3 sequence is CASSVRPSTDTQYF. In DNA form, the CDR3 reads TGTGCCAGCAGTGTCCGCCCTAGCACAGATACGCAGTATTTT.

This clonotype was counted only a few times. The genes are TRBV20-1 and TRBJ2-5; D is unclear. V was pared by 4 bases and J by 4 bases, with 16 bases between. This CDR3 is built from 14 residues. The V gene's germline CDR1 is DFQATT and CDR2 SNEGSKA (reference sequence). CDR3 protein: CSAKPTPSLETQYF. The CDR3 DNA follows: TGCAGTGCTAAACCGACCCCCTCACTAGAGACCCAGTACTTC.

This clonotype has a count of ten or more. The rearrangement uses TRBV7-6 and TRBJ2-7, with unresolved D. The germline V gene encodes CDR1 SGHVS and CDR2 FNYEAQ. With 1 base removed from V and 2 bases from J, the gap between germline ends came to 6 bases. CDR3 size: 13 residues. CDR3 sequence (DNA): TGTGCCAGCAGCTTAGTCTCCGCCTACGAGCAGTACTTC. It is translated as CASSLVSAYEQYF. The full variable domain, with the rest looked up from reference TRBV7-6 and TRBJ2-7, is GAGVSQSPRYKVTKRGQDVALRCDPISGHVSLYWYRQALGQGPEFLTYFNYEAQQDKSGLPNDRFSAERPEGSISTLTIQRTEQRDSAMYRCASSLVSAYEQYFGPGTRLTVT.

The V call is TRBV30, the J call TRBJ2-1; D remains ambiguous. Germline assignment: CDR1 GTSNPN and CDR2 SVGIG (reference sequence). The CDR3 runs to 11 residues. Trimming removed 0 bases from V and 11 bases from J, with 8 bases in between. This chain's CDR3 is CAWSVGTKQFF. CDR3 nucleotide sequence: TGTGCCTGGAGTGTAGGAACAAAGCAGTTCTTC.

This clonotype has just a few counts. The V call is TRBV6-5, the J call TRBJ2-7; D perhaps matches TRBD1 (5 bases). CDR3 size: 15 residues. In germline, CDR1 is MNHEY, CDR2 SVGAGI. The germline V and J ends were trimmed by 2 bases and 3 bases, with 14 bases remaining between them. The CDR3 reads CASSYGQGKGYEQYF. The CDR3 nucleotides read TGTGCCAGCAGTTACGGGCAGGGAAAGGGCTACGAGCAGTACTTC.

In this sample, this clonotype turned up a few times. The gene calls are TRBV11-2 and TRBJ2-1; D unresolved. CDR1 is SGHAT and CDR2 is FQNNGV in the germline V gene. Trimming left V 7 bases short and J 0 bases short, with 7 bases between. CDR3 length: 13 residues. CDR3: CASKAASYNEQFF. CDR3 sequence (DNA): TGTGCCAGCAAGGCAGCCTCCTACAATGAGCAGTTCTTC.

In this sample, this clonotype turned up a few times. The chain employs TRBV24-1 and TRBJ2-1; D is perhaps TRBD1 or TRBD2 (5 bases each). V lost 4 bases and J lost 5, with 20 bases in between. Germline loops: CDR1 KGHDR, CDR2 SFDVKD. CDR3 length: 17 residues. CDR3 in amino acids: CATSDPGPLGSNNEQFF. The CDR3 coding sequence is TGTGCCACCAGTGACCCGGGACCCTTGGGCTCGAACAATGAGCAGTTCTTC.

The chain uses TRBV11-2 and TRBJ2-2; D is perhaps TRBD1 or TRBD2 (6 bases each). The germline V gene has CDR1 SGHAT and CDR2 FQNNGV. The CDR3 consists of 18 residues. With 5 bases removed from V and 0 bases from J, the gap between germline ends came to 19 bases. CDR3: CASSPRGVVQSNTGELFF. The CDR3 region has the DNA TGTGCCAGCAGCCCTAGGGGGGTGGTTCAATCGAACACCGGGGAGCTGTTTTTT.

The chain links TRBV12-3 or TRBV12-4 to TRBJ2-5; 9 bases line up with TRBD1. The CDR3 runs 14 residues. J lost 6 bases, V lost 5 bases, and 7 bases had no gene match. The chain's CDR3 is CASSPSQGAKTQYF. For the CDR3, the DNA is TGTGCCAGCAGTCCCTCACAGGGGGCTAAGACCCAGTACTTC.

This clonotype has a handful of counts. The chain has TRBV12-3 or TRBV12-4 and TRBJ2-3, with 11 bases identical to TRBD2. CDR3 length: 18 amino acids. J gave up 3 bases and V 4 bases, and 12 bases lay outside the gene matches. CDR3 sequence reads: CASSSPFSGGARTDTQYF. In DNA, the CDR3 is TGTGCCAGCAGTTCCCCCTTTAGCGGGGGGGCACGAACAGATACGCAGTATTTT.

This clonotype has only a few counts. The V and J genes are TRBV10-3 and TRBJ2-5; D remains unclear. Trimming cost V 2 bases and J 2 bases, with 6 bases left between them. Germline V CDR1 and CDR2: ENHRY, SYGVKD. The CDR3 covers 13 residues. The CDR3 is CAISEISQETQYF. CDR3 nucleotide sequence: TGTGCCATCAGTGAGATCTCTCAAGAGACCCAGTACTTC.

A few counts support this clonotype. The rearrangement joins TRBV18 to TRBJ1-4; no clear D. From germline, CDR1 is KGHSH and CDR2 LQKENI. V was cut by 3 bases and J by 3 bases, with 8 bases left in between. The length of the CDR3 is 14 residues. The chain's CDR3 is CASSPVNSNEKLFF. CDR3 nucleotides: TGTGCCAGCTCACCGGTAAACTCTAATGAAAAACTGTTTTTT.

This clonotype was counted ten times or more. The chain couples TRBV29-1 to TRBJ2-1; weak D call: TRBD1 (5 bases). CDR1 is SQVTM, CDR2 ANQGSEA, per germline. The germline V and J ends were trimmed by 4 bases and 6 bases, with 7 bases remaining between them. CDR3 length equals 11 residues. CDR3 coding DNA: TGCAGCGTTGCTAGGGGCAATGAGCAGTTCTTC. It encodes CSVARGNEQFF.

This clonotype was counted at least ten times. The chain has TRBV18 and TRBJ2-7, with D tentatively TRBD1 or TRBD2 (5 bases each). This CDR3 has 13 amino acids. Per the germline V gene, CDR1 is KGHSH and CDR2 is LQKENI. With 8 bases removed from V and 2 bases from J, the gap between germline ends came to 13 bases. CDR3 coding DNA: TGTGCCAGCAGTCGGGACGGAGCCTACGAGCAGTACTTC. This translates into CASSRDGAYEQYF. Filled out from reference TRBV18 and TRBJ2-7, the complete variable domain reads NAGVMQNPRHLVRRRGQEARLRCSPMKGHSHVYWYRQLPEEGLKFMVYLQKENIIDESGMPKERFSAEFPKEGPSILRIQQVVRGDSAAYFCASSRDGAYEQYFGPGTRLTVT.

The rearrangement links TRBV25-1 to TRBJ2-3, with D perhaps matching TRBD1 (6 bases). Germline V lookup: CDR1 MGHDK, CDR2 SYGVNS. The CDR3 totals 15 residues. The V and J ends lost 3 bases and 4 bases respectively, with 14 bases between them. The CDR3 nucleotides are TGTGCCAGCAGTGATGGCAGGGGACCCGCAGATACGCAGTATTTT. Its protein product is CASSDGRGPADTQYF.

This chain links TRBV6-5 with TRBJ2-7, with D tentatively TRBD2 (5 bases). CDR1 is MNHEY and CDR2 is SVGAGI in the germline V gene. This CDR3 spans 15 amino acids. The V end was cut by 0 bases, the J end by 0 bases, with 9 bases between. The CDR3 DNA follows: TGTGCCAGCAGTTACTCTGAGCGGCTCTCCTACGAGCAGTACTTC. Residues: CASSYSERLSYEQYF.

There are a few counts of this clonotype. The CDR3 nucleotides read TGTGCCAGCAGTTTGGGACAGGTCGGGCCGCTAGAGACCCAGTACTTC. It translates to CASSLGQVGPLETQYF. The chain couples TRBV12-3 or TRBV12-4 to TRBJ2-5; 8 positions agree with TRBD1. Germline trimming cut 3 bases from V and 4 bases from J; bases unmatched to any gene: 10. This CDR3 spans 16 amino acids.

The chain carries TRBV20-1 and TRBJ2-2, with 11 bases lining up with TRBD2. The CDR3 extends over 16 amino acids. Per the germline V gene, CDR1 is DFQATT and CDR2 is SNEGSKA (reference sequence). V was pared by 2 bases and J by 4 bases, with 6 bases of the junction left unmatched. This CDR3 is CSARLASGGTTGELFF. The DNA for the CDR3 is TGCAGTGCTAGATTGGCTAGCGGGGGGACCACCGGGGAGCTGTTTTTT.

The genes are TRBV7-2 and TRBJ2-1; unclear D gene. The CDR3 sequence is 13 residues long. Trimming left V 4 bases short and J 9 bases short, with 13 bases between. Germline lookup yields CDR1 SGHTA and CDR2 FQGNSA. The CDR3 is CASSSGNLGEQFF. For the CDR3, the DNA is TGTGCCAGCAGCTCGGGTAATCTCGGTGAGCAGTTCTTC.

This clonotype was counted ten times or more. V gene TRBV24-1 combines with J gene TRBJ2-2, with D unresolved. There are 14 residues in the CDR3. Trimming took 6 bases from V and 4 from J, leaving 11 bases between them. In germline, CDR1 is KGHDR, CDR2 SFDVKD. The CDR3 here is CATSSTLSTGELFF. The CDR3 bases are TGTGCCACCAGTTCGACTTTGAGCACCGGGGAGCTGTTTTTT.

This clonotype has a handful of counts. This chain uses TRBV6-2 or TRBV6-3 with TRBJ1-6; 7 nucleotides align to TRBD1. Germline V gene data show CDR1 as MNHEY and CDR2 as SVGEGT. V was clipped by 10 bases and J by 7 bases; unmatched bases: 10. The CDR3 contains 14 residues. The CDR3 region has the DNA TGTGCCACCTCAGGGGGAGACCTAAATTCACCCCTCCACTTT. It translates to CATSGGDLNSPLHF.

The chain recombines TRBV7-8 with TRBJ2-7; weak D call: TRBD2 (5 bases). Germline V gene data show CDR1 as SGHVS and CDR2 as FQNEAQ. This CDR3 has 14 residues. Between the trimmed V and J ends, which lost 6 bases and 2 bases, there was a span of 14 bases. The CDR3 loop is CASSWTDLTYEQYF. CDR3 bases: TGTGCCAGCAGTTGGACTGATCTTACCTACGAGCAGTACTTC.

This clonotype was found a few times. This chain connects TRBV5-1 to TRBJ2-5; D is unclear. The germline CDR1 and CDR2 sequences are SGHRS and YFSETQ. The CDR3 loop spans 14 amino acids. V dropped 0 bases and J dropped 5 bases, with 11 bases sitting between them. The CDR3 sequence: CASSLAPRRETQYF. The CDR3 nucleotides are TGCGCCAGCAGCTTGGCGCCTAGAAGGGAGACCCAGTACTTC.

A few counts support this clonotype. The rearrangement uses TRBV5-6 and TRBJ2-1; no clear D gene. The CDR3 runs 14 residues. The ends were cut back, 3 bases at V and 5 bases at J, with 12 bases in the middle. Germline assignment: CDR1 SGHDT and CDR2 YYEEEE. The CDR3 DNA reads TGTGCCAGCAGCTCTACGAACAGAGACAATGAGCAGTTCTTC. It codes for CASSSTNRDNEQFF.

The rearrangement uses TRBV18 and TRBJ2-7; 9 nucleotides align to TRBD1. The V gene end was trimmed by 6 bases and the J gene end by 2 bases; junction bases not matched to a gene: 8. The CDR3 length is 15 residues. CDR1 is KGHSH, CDR2 LQKENI, per germline. CDR3 loop: CASSPMTGGAYEQYF. The CDR3 DNA reads as TGTGCCAGCTCTCCCATGACAGGGGGTGCCTACGAGCAGTACTTC.

This chain connects TRBV11-2 to TRBJ2-7; D remains ambiguous. The CDR3 totals 14 residues. The V gene's germline CDR1 is SGHAT and CDR2 FQNNGV. The V and J ends lost 4 bases and 3 bases respectively, with 13 bases between them. CDR3: CASSYAIGVYEQYF. DNA for the CDR3: TGTGCCAGCAGCTACGCCATTGGGGTCTACGAGCAGTACTTC.